The clone carrying this T cell receptor (beta chain) has a single count. Authors' data handling: Cell counts per sample came from amplifying reference gene primers. The protocol was immunoSEQ multiplex PCR, while the TCRdb copy is restricted to in-frame clones and leaves out a portion. The V and J calls and the clone size are those of that table, but D and trimming were determined from the DNA. The repertoire holds almost 250,000 clones, with around 86% as singletons. The CDR3 length is 15 residues. V dropped 4 bases and J dropped 4; count of bases not matched to a gene: 7. CDR1 is SGHNT and CDR2 is YYREEE in the germline V gene (reference sequence). This sample was taken from a study of blood T cell repertoires in COVID-19. About the study: Researchers got acute and convalescent COVID-19 samples from the United States, Italy and Spain. The analysed material was cDNA or gDNA that came from T cells, B-cell-depleted T cells, or PBMCs.

This chain connects TRBV5-4 to TRBJ1-5, with 8 bases aligning to TRBD1. Sequenced: peripheral blood. This receptor was identified in a woman in her fifties or sixties who had recovered from COVID-19. The CDR3 spells CASSQDRAPNQPQHF. Written as DNA, the CDR3 is TGTGCCAGCAGCCAGGACAGGGCCCCTAATCAGCCCCAGCATTTT.